A single sample is the source of the 3 T cell receptor beta chains below, sequenced in a study of T cell repertoires in aging, cancer and after chemotherapy. The template was genomic DNA from peripheral blood, not RNA. A mixed TRB-A/B primer pool amplified rearranged TRB by multiplex touch-down PCR. TCRdb reprocessed the multiplex PCR reads via MiXCR and lists one record per CDR3 protein. The table has about 8,400 distinct CDR3 sequences, under 35% seen once; the top ten hold less than 4.5%. The specimen sequenced was blood. Receptors originate from a human donor in good health.

The chain has TRBV5-1 and TRBJ2-7; D is unclear. The CDR3 is 12 residues long. Germline assignment: CDR1 SGHRS and CDR2 YFSETQ. V was clipped by 0 bases and J by 3 bases, with 4 bases between them. CDR3 protein: CASSLDYYEQYF. The CDR3 nucleotides read TGCGCCAGCAGCTTGGACTACTACGAGCAGTACTTC.

The V gene is TRBV7-6, the J gene TRBJ2-3; TRBD1 agrees at 8 bases. CDR3 length: 16 residues. Germline CDR1 and CDR2: SGHVS and FNYEAQ. The J segment lost 0 bases and the V segment lost 5 bases, leaving 7 bases of the junction unmatched. CDR3 loop: CASSRIGTGSTDTQYF. The CDR3 DNA is TGTGCCAGCAGCCGGATAGGGACAGGTAGCACAGATACGCAGTATTTT.

This clonotype is medium-sized by share. V usage is TRBV19 and J usage is TRBJ2-1, with TRBD2 matching 7 bases. CDR3 length: 13 amino acids. Germline values: CDR1 LNHDA, CDR2 SQIVND (reference sequence). Trimming cost V 6 bases and J 6 bases; bases outside gene matches: 5. The CDR3 bases are TGTGCCAGTAGGGCTGGGGGGGGCAATGAGCAGTTCTTC. It yields the protein CASRAGGGNEQFF.